Listed below are T cell receptor beta chains from one sample, sequenced in a study of cytomegalovirus exposure and HLA in healthy donors. Measured with immunoSEQ multiplex PCR; TCRdb has only the in-frame clones, and not every one. The sample records 150,000 to 200,000 clones, 77% being singletons. The sequenced sample consisted of PBMCs. The receptors shown here come from a young woman in good health and CMV-seropositive. The CDR3 runs from the conserved cysteine through the conserved F or W.

>TRBJ1-5|TRBV27
CASSSPSSNQPQHF
>TRBJ1-2|TRBV28
CASTADRARGYTF
>TRBJ1-2|TRBV11-2
CASSLSGMGYGYTF
>TRBJ1-2|TRBV29-1
CSVPGTSNYGYTF
>TRBJ2-3|TRBV5-1
CASSLASPSTDTQYF
>TRBJ2-7|TRBV7-6
CASPSEQYF
>TRBJ1-2|TRBV6-1
CASLLRGQGKGYTF
>TRBJ2-1|TRBV30
CAWSVLGLVGVEQFF
>TRBJ1-1|TRBV6-5
CASSGSAGYTEAFF
>TRBJ2-5|TRBV13
CASSSRTSGTEIQETQYF
>TRBJ2-7|TRBV6-1
CASSVGGAASVHYEQYF
>TRBJ2-5|TRBV5-1
CASSSRTGSYQETQYF
>TRBJ2-3|TRBV15
CATSRVGGGPSGGRVQFSDTQYF
>TRBJ2-5|TRBV7-2
CASSSTGTGRLGETQYF
>TRBJ1-2|TRBV25-1
CASSESGLRFYGYTF
>TRBJ2-5|TRBV28
CASRGGIGEETQYF
>TRBJ2-1|TRBV10-3
CAISVDSNNEQFF
>TRBJ2-1|TRBV27
CASSLWGSGFWNEQFF
>TRBJ2-7|TRBV28
CASSFSGQGAGYEQYF
>TRBJ1-2|TRBV5-5
CASRGTGTGYGYTF
>TRBJ1-2|TRBV19
CASSPGPNYGYTF
>TRBJ2-7|TRBV11-2
CASSAGLAYSYEQYF
>TRBJ1-2|TRBV25-1
CASSDRGSGGYTF
>TRBJ2-4|TRBV5-5
CASSPTGTSGAVQLNIQYF
>TRBJ1-4|TRBV19
CASSAGFGNEKLFF
>TRBJ2-7|TRBV5-4
CASSLGLGTYEQYF
>TRBJ2-1|TRBV5-1
CASSWGASGRSNEQFF
>TRBJ2-4|TRBV27
CASSFITEAKNIQYF